The clone carrying this T cell receptor (beta chain) was seen more than once but under ten times. This record comes from a study of blood T cells in healthy people across ages. Together with a sample-barcoded 5' primer, a J-beta primer mix was included in a second PCR lasting about 7 to 12 cycles. There were at least 2.5 million CDR3-containing paired-end reads obtained from each sample. TCRdb reprocessed the 5' RACE reads via MiXCR and lists one record per CDR3 protein. The data hold 1.5 million to 2 million distinct CDR3 sequences, with around 40% observed a single time. Healthy individuals of Caucasian origin from Russia, aged about 6 to 100, served as donors. About 10 milliliters of peripheral blood were drawn from each donor into EDTA-treated tubes. V trimming: 4 bases; J trimming: 10 bases; junction bases outside the gene matches: 12. The CDR3 is 16 residues long. Looked up from germline, CDR1 is SGHRS and CDR2 is YFSETQ.

The rearrangement joins TRBV5-1 to TRBJ1-6, with 9 bases aligning to TRBD1. The source is a human donor in good health. The specimen was blood. DNA for the CDR3: TGCGCCAGCAGCATATTACCCGGGACAGGGTTATCACCCCTCCACTTT. Translation gives CASSILPGTGLSPLHF.